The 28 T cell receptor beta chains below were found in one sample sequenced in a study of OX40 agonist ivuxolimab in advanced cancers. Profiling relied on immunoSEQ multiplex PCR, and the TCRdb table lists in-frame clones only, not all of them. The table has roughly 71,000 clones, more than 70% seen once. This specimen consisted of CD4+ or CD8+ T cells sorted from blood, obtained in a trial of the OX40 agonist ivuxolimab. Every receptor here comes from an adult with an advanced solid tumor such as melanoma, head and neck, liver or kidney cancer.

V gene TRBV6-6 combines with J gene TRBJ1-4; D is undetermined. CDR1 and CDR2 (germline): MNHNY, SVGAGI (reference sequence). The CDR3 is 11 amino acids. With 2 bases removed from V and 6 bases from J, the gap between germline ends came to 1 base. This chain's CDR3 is CASSYDEKLFF. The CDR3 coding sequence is TGTGCCAGCAGTTACGATGAAAAACTGTTTTTT.

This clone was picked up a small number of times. CDR3 nucleotides: TGTGCCAGCTCACCACCTAGCGGGGGCCGAGGAAACATTCAGTACTTC. It codes for CASSPPSGGRGNIQYF. The chain employs TRBV18 and TRBJ2-4; 9 positions match TRBD2. CDR1 and CDR2 (germline): KGHSH, LQKENI. This CDR3 contains 16 residues. Trimming took 0 bases from V and 6 from J; bases not matched to a gene: 6.

The CDR3 nucleotides read TGTGCCTGGAGCGGTCGCGCGGGTGAAAAACTGTTTTTT. It encodes CAWSGRAGEKLFF. The V call is TRBV30, the J call TRBJ1-4; no firm D call. Germline V CDR1 and CDR2: GTSNPN, SVGIG (reference sequence). There are 13 residues in the CDR3. The V and J ends lost 3 bases and 7 bases respectively, with 12 bases between them.

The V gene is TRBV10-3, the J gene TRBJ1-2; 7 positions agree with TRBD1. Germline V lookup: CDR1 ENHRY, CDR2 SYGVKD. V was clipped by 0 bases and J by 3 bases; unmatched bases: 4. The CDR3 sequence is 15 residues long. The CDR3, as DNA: TGTGCCATCAGTGAGTCAGGGGGCGTGGACTATGGCTACACCTTC. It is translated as CAISESGGVDYGYTF.

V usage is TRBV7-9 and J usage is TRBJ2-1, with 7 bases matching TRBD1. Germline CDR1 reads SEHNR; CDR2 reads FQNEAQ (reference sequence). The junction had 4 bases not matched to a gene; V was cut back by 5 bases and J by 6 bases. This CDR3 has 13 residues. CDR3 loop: CASSIRDSNEQFF. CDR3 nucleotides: TGTGCCAGCAGCATCCGGGACAGCAATGAGCAGTTCTTC. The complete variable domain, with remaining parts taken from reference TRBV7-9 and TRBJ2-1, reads DTGVSQNPRHKITKRGQNVTFRCDPISEHNRLYWYRQTLGQGPEFLTYFQNEAQLEKSRLLSDRFSAERPKGSFSTLEIQRTEQGDSAMYLCASSIRDSNEQFFGPGTRLTVL.

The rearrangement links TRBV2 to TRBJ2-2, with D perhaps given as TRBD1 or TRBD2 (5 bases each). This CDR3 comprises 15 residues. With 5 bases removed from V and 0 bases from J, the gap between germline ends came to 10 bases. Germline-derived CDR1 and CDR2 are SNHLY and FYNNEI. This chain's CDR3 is CASSRDRANTGELFF. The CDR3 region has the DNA TGTGCCAGCAGTAGGGACCGAGCGAACACCGGGGAGCTGTTTTTT.

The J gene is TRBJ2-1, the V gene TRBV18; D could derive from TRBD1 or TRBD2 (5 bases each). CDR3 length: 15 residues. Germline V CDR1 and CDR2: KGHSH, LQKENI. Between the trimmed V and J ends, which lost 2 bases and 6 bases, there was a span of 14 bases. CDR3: CASSPGLNGANEQFF. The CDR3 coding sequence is TGTGCCAGCTCACCAGGACTCAATGGGGCCAATGAGCAGTTCTTC.

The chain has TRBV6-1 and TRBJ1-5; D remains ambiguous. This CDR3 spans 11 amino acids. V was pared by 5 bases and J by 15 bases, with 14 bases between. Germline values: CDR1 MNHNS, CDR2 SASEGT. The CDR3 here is CASSSGNGRHF. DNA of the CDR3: TGTGCCAGCAGTTCCGGGAATGGAAGGCATTTT.

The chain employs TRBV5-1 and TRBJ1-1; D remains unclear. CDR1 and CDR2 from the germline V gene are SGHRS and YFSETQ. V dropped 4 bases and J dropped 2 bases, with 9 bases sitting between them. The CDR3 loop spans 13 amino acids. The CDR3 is CASSPGINTEAFF. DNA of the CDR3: TGCGCCAGCAGCCCCGGGATTAACACTGAAGCTTTCTTT. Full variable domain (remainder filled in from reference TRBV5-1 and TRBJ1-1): KAGVTQTPRYLIKTRGQQVTLSCSPISGHRSVSWYQQTPGQGLQFLFEYFSETQRNKGNFPGRFSGRQFSNSRSEMNVSTLELGDSALYLCASSPGINTEAFFGQGTRLTVV.

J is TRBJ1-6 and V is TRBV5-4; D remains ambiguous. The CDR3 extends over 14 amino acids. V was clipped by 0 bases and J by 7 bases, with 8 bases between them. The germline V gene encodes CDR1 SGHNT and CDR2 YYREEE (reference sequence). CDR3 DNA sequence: TGTGCCAGCAGCTTGGAAAGGTCGAATTCACCCCTCCACTTT. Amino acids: CASSLERSNSPLHF.

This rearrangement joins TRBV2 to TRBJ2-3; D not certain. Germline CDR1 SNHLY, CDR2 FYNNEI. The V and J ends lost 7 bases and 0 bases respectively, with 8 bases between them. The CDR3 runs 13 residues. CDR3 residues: CASKTRSTDTQYF. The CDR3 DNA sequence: TGTGCCAGCAAGACACGAAGCACAGATACGCAGTATTTT.

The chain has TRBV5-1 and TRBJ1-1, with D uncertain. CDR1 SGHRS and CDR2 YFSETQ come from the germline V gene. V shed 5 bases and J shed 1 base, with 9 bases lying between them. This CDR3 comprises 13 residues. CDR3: CASREVPNTEAFF. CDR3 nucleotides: TGCGCCAGCAGGGAGGTTCCGAACACTGAAGCTTTCTTT.

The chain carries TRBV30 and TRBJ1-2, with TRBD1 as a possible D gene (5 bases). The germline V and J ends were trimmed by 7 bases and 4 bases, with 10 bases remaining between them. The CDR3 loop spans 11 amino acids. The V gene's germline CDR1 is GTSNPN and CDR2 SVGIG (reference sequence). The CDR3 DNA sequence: TGTGCCTCCTCCGGGGGCTATGGCTACACCTTC. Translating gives CASSGGYGYTF.

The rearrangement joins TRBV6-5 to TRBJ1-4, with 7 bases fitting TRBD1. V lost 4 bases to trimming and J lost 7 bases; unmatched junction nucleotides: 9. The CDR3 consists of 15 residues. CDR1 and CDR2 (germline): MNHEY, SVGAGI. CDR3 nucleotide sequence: TGTGCCAGCAGTTCCCAACCTCAGGGGGGTGAAAAACTGTTTTTT. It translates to CASSSQPQGGEKLFF.

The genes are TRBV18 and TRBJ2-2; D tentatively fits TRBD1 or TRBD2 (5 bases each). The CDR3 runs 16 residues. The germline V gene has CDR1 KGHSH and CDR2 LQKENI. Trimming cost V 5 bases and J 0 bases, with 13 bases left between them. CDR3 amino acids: CASSVTGPSNTGELFF. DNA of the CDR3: TGTGCCAGCTCAGTAACGGGGCCTTCGAACACCGGGGAGCTGTTTTTT.

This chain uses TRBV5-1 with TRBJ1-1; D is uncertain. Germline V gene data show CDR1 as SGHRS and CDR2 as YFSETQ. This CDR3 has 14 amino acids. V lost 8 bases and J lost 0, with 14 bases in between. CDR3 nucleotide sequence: TGCGCCAGTCGAACAGACGCTATGAACACTGAAGCTTTCTTT. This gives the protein CASRTDAMNTEAFF.

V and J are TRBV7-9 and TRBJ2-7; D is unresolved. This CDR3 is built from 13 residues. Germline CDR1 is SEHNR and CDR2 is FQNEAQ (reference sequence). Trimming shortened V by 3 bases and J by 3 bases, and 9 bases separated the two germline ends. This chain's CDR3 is CASSFTKDYEQYF. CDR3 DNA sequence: TGTGCCAGCAGCTTCACCAAGGACTACGAGCAGTACTTC.

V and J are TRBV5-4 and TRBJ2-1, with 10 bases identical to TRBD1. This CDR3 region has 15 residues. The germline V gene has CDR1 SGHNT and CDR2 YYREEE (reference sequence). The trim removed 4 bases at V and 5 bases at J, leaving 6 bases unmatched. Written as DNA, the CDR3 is TGTGCCAGCAGCCACGCGGGACAGGGGAACAATGAGCAGTTCTTC. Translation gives CASSHAGQGNNEQFF.

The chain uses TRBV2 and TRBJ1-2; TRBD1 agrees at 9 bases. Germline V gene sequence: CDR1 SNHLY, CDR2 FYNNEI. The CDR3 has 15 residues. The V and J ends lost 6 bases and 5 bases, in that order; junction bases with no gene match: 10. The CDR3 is CASSAQGAYGYGYTF. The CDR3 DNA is TGTGCCAGCAGCGCACAGGGGGCGTATGGATATGGCTACACCTTC.

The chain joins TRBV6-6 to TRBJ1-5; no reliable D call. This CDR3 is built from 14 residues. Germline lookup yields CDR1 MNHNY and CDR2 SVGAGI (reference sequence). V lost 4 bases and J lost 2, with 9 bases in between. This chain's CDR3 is CASSWRSGNQPQHF. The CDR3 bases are TGTGCCAGCAGTTGGAGGTCGGGCAATCAGCCCCAGCATTTT.

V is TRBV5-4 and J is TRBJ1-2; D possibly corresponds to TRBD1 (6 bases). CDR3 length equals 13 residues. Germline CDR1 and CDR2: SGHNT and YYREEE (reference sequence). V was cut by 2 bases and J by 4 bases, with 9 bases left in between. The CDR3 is CASSFGGPYGYTF. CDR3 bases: TGTGCCAGCAGCTTCGGGGGCCCCTATGGCTACACCTTC.

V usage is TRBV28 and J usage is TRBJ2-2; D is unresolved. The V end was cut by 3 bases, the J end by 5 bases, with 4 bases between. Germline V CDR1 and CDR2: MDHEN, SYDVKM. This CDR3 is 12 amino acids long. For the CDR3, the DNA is TGTGCCAGCAGTTTGAGTACCGGGGAGCTGTTTTTT. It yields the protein CASSLSTGELFF.

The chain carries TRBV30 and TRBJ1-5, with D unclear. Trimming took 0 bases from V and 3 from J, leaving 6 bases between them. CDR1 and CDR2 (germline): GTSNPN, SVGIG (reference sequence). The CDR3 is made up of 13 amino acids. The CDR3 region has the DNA TGTGCCTGGAGTGTTAACCTCAATCAGCCCCAGCATTTT. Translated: CAWSVNLNQPQHF. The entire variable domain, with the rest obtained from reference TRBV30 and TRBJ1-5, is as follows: SQTIHQWPATLVQPVGSPLSLECTVEGTSNPNLYWYRQAAGRGLQLLFYSVGIGQISSEVPQNLSASRPQDRQFILSSKKLLLSDSGFYLCAWSVNLNQPQHFGDGTRLSIL.

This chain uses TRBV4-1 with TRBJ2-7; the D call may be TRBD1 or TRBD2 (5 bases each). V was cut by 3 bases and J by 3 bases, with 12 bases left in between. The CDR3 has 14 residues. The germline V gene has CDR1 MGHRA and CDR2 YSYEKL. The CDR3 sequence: CASSQGPVYYEQYF. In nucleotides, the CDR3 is TGCGCCAGCAGCCAGGGACCAGTATACTACGAGCAGTACTTC.

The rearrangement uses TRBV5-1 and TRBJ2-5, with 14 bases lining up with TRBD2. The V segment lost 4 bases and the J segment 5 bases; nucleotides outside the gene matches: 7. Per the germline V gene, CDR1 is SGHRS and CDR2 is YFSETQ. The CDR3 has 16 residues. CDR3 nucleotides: TGCGCCAGCAGCCCCAGACTAGCGGGGGGGTCCGAGACCCAGTACTTC. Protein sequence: CASSPRLAGGSETQYF.

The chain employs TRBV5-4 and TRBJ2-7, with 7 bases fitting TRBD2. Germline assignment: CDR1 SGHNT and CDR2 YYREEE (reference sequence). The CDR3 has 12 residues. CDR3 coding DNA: TGTGCAACCAGGGACTACTCCTACGAGCAGTACTTC. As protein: CATRDYSYEQYF.

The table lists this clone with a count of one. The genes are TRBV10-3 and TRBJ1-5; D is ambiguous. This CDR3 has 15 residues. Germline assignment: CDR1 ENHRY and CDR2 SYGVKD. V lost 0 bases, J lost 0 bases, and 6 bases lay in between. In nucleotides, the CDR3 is TGTGCCATCAGTGAGTCAGGCAATAGCAATCAGCCCCAGCATTTT. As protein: CAISESGNSNQPQHF.

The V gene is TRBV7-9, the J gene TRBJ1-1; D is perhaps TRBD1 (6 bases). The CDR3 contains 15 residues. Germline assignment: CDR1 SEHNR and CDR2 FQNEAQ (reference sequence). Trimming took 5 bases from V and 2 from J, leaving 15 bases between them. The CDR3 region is CASSPRGAGNTEAFF. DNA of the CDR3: TGTGCCAGCAGCCCAAGGGGGGCGGGAAACACTGAAGCTTTCTTT.